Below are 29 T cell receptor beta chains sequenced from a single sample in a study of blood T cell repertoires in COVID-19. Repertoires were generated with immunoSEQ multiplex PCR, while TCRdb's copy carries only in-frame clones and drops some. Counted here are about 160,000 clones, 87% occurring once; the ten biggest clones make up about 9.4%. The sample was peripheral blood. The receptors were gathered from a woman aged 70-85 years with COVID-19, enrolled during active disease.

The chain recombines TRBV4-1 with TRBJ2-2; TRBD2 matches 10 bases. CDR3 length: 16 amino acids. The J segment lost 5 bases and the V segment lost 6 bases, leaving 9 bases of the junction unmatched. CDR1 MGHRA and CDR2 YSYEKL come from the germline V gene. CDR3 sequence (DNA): TGCGCCAGCAGTGGGGGAGCGGGGGGGCGAACCGGGGAGCTGTTTTTT. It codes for CASSGGAGGRTGELFF.

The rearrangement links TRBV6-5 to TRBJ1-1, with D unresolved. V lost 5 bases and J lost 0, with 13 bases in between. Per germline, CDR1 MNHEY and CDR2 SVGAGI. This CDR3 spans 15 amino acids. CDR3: CASSTRTEMNTEAFF. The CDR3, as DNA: TGTGCCAGCAGTACAAGGACTGAAATGAACACTGAAGCTTTCTTT.

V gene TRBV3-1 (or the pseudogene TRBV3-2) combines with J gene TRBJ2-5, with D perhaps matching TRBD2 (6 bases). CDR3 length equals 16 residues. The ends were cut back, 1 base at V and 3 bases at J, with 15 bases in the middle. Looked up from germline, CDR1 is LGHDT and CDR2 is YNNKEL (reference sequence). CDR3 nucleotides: TGTGCCAGCAGCCAAGTTGAGGTGTGGGGGGAAGAGACCCAGTACTTC. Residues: CASSQVEVWGEETQYF.

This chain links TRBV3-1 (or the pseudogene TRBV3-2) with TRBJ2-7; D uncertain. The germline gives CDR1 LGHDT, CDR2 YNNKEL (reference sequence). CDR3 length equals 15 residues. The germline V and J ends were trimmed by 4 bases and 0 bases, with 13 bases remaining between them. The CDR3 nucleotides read TGTGCCAGCAGCCCTAATAGTATGAGCTCCTACGAGCAGTACTTC. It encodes CASSPNSMSSYEQYF.

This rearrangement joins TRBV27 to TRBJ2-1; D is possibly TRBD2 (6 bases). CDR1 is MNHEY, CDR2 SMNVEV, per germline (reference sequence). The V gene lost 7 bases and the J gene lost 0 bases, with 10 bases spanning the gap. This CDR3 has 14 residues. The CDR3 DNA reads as TGTGCCAGCACCAAGGGAGGCTCCTACAATGAGCAGTTCTTC. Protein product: CASTKGGSYNEQFF.

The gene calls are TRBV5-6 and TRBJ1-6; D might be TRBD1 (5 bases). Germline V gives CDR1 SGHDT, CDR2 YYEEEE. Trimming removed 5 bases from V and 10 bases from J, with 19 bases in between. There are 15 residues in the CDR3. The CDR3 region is CASRRTGFTFSPLHF. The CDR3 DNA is TGTGCCAGCAGGAGAACAGGCTTTACCTTCTCACCCCTCCACTTT.

The CDR3 coding sequence is TGTGCCAGCAGCCAGGACAGGAACACTGAAGCTTTCTTT. Encoded protein: CASSQDRNTEAFF. The chain joins TRBV7-3 to TRBJ1-1, with a tentative D call TRBD1 (6 bases). The CDR3 sequence is 13 residues long. V was trimmed by 5 bases and J by 1 base, leaving 8 bases between them. Germline V gives CDR1 SGHTA, CDR2 FQGTGA.

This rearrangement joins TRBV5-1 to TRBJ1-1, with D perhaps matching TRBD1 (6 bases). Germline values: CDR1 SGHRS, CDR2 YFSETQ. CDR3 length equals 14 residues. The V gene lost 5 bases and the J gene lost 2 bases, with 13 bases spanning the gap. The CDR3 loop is CASSPQGLNTEAFF. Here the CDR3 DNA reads TGCGCCAGCAGTCCGCAGGGGCTCAACACTGAAGCTTTCTTT.

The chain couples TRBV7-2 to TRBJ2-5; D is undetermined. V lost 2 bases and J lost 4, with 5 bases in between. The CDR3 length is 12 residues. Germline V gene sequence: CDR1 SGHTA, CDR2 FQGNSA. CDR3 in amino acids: CASSLLLETQYF. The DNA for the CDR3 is TGTGCCAGCAGCTTACTTTTAGAGACCCAGTACTTC.

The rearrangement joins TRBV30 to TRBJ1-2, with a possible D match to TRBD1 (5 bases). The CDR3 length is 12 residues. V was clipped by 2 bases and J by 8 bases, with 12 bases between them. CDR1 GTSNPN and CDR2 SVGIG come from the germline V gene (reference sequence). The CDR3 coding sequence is TGTGCCTGGAGTCAGGGAAAATTGGGCTACACCTTC. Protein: CAWSQGKLGYTF.

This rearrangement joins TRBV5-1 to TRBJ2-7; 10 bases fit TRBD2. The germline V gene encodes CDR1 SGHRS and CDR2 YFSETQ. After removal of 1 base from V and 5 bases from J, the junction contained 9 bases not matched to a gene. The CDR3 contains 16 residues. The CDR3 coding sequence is TGCGCCAGCAGCTTGTATCTAGCGGGGGCAGGCGACGAGCAGTACTTC. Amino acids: CASSLYLAGAGDEQYF.

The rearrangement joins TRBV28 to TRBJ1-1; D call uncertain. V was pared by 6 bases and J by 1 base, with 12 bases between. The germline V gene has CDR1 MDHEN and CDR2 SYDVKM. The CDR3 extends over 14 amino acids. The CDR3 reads CASSVRTANTEAFF. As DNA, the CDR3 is TGTGCCAGCAGCGTAAGGACTGCGAACACTGAAGCTTTCTTT.

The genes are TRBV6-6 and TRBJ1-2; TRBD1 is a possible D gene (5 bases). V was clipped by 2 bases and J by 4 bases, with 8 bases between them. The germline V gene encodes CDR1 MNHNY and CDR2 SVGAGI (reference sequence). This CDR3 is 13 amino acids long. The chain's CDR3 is CASSYGAGYGYTF. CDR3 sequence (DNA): TGTGCCAGCAGTTACGGGGCAGGCTATGGCTACACCTTC.

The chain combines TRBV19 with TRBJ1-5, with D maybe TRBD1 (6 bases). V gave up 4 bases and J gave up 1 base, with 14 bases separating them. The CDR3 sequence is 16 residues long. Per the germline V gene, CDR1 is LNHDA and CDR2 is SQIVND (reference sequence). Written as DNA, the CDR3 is TGTGCCAGTAGTAGAACCCTAACAGGGAGCAATCAGCCCCAGCATTTT. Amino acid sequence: CASSRTLTGSNQPQHF. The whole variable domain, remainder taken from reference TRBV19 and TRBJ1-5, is DGGITQSPKYLFRKEGQNVTLSCEQNLNHDAMYWYRQDPGQGLRLIYYSQIVNDFQKGDIAEGYSVSREKKESFPLTVTSAQKNPTAFYLCASSRTLTGSNQPQHFGDGTRLSIL.

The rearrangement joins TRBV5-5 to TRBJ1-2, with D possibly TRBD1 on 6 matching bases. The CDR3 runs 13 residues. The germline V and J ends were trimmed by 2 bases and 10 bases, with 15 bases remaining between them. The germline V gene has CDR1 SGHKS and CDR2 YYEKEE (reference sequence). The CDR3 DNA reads TGTGCCAGCAGCTTCTTGGGGGCCGGATCCTACACCTTC. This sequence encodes CASSFLGAGSYTF.

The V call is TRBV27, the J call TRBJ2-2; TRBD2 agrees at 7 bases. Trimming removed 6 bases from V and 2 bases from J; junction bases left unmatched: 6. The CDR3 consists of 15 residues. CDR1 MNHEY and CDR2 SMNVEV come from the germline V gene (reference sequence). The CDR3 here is CASSPTSSNTGELFF. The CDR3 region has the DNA TGTGCCAGCAGCCCGACTAGCAGCAACACCGGGGAGCTGTTTTTT.

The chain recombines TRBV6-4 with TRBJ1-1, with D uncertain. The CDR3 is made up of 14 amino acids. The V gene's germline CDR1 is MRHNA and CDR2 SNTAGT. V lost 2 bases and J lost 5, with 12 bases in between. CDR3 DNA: TGTGCCAGCAGTGACCGGAGGACGGGAACTGAAGCTTTCTTT. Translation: CASSDRRTGTEAFF.

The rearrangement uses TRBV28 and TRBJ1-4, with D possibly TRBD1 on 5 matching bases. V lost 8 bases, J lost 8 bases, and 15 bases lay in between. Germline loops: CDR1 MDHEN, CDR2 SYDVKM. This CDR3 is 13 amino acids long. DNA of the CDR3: TGTGCCAGCGGCGGAGGGACGAGGGAAAAACTGTTTTTT. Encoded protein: CASGGGTREKLFF.

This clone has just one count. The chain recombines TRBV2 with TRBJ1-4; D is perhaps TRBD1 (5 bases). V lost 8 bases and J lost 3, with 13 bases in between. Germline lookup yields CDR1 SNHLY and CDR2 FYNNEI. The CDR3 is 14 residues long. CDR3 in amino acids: CASRLGAANEKLFF. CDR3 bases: TGTGCCAGCCGCCTTGGGGCGGCTAATGAAAAACTGTTTTTT.

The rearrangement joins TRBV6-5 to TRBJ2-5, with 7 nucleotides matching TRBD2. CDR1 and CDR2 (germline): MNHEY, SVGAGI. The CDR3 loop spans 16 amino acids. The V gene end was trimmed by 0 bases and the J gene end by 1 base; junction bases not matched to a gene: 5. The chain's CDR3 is CASSYSMGLSQETQYF. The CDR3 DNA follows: TGTGCCAGCAGTTACTCGATGGGACTATCCCAAGAGACCCAGTACTTC.

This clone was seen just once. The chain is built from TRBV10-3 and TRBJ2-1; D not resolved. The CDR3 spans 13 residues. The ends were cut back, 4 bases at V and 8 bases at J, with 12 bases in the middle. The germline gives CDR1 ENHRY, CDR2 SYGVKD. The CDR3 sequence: CAISADLQDEQFF. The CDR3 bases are TGTGCCATCAGTGCAGACCTCCAGGATGAGCAGTTCTTC.

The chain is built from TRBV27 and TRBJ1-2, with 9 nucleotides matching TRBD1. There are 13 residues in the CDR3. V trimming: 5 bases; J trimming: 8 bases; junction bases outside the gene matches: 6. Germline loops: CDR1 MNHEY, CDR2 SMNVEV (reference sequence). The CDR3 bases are TGTGCCAGCAGTGAGGGACAGGGTAGAGGCTACACCTTC. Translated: CASSEGQGRGYTF.

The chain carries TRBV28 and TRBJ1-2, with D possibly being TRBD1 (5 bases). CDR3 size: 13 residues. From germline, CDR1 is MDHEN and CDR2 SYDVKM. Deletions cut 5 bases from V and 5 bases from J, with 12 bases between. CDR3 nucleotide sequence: TGTGCCAGCAGTCTGAAGGGACTTTATGGCTACACCTTC. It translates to CASSLKGLYGYTF.

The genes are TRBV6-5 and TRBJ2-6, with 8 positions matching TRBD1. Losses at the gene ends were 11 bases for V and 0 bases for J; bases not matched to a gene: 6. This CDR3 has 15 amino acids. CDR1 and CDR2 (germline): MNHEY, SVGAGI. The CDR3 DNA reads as TGTGCCGGACAGGGTTCCCCCTCTGGGGCCAACGTCCTGACTTTC. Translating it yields CAGQGSPSGANVLTF.

CDR3 sequence reads: CASSFSRGETQYF. Here the CDR3 DNA reads TGTGCCAGCAGTTTTTCTAGGGGGGAGACCCAGTACTTC. V is TRBV12-3 or TRBV12-4 and J is TRBJ2-5; the D gene is possibly TRBD1 (6 bases). V was shortened by 3 bases and J by 5 bases, with 10 bases between the two germline ends. The CDR3 contains 13 residues.

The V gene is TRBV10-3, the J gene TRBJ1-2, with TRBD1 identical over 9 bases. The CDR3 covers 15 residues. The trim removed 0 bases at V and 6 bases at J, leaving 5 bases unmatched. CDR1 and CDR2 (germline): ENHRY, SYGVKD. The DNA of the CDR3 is TGTGCCATCAGTGAGTCGTTTACAGGGGGCAATGGCTACACCTTC. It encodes CAISESFTGGNGYTF.

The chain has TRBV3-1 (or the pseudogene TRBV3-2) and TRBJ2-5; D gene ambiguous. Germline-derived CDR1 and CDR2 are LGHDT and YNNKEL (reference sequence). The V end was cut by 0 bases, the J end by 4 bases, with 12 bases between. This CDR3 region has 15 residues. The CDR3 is CASSQEVALPETQYF. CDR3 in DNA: TGTGCCAGCAGCCAAGAGGTAGCTCTGCCAGAGACCCAGTACTTC.

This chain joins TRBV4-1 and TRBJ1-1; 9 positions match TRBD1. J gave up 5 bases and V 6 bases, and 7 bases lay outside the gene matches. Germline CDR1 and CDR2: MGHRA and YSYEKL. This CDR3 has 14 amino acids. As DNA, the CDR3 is TGCGCCAGCAGGCCCGGGACAGGGAGGACTGAAGCTTTCTTT. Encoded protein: CASRPGTGRTEAFF.

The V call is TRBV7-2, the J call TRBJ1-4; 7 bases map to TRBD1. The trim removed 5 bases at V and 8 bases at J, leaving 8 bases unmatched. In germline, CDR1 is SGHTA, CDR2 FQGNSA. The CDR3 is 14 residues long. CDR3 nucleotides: TGTGCCAGCAGCCTTCCGGGACAGTGGGAAAAACTGTTTTTT. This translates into CASSLPGQWEKLFF.